This T cell receptor (beta chain) was captured in a study of OX40 agonist ivuxolimab in advanced cancers. Study-wide results and caveats: In CD8+ T cells, expanded clones were on average more numerous than in CD4+. In the 0.1 to 3.0 mg/kg range, CD4+ and CD8+ blood T cells had expanded clonally by week 6.

About this clone itself: Its cognate antigen is unknown.

Any history of autoimmune disease or systemic immunosuppression disqualified patients. The junction had 10 bases not matched to a gene; V was cut back by 4 bases and J by 8 bases. Germline assignment: CDR1 LNHDA and CDR2 SQIVND (reference sequence). CDR3 length: 15 residues. Sequenced by immunoSEQ multiplex PCR; TCRdb stores in-frame clones only, minus some. Of about 76,000 clones in the sample, around 86% were seen once. The clonotype was recovered from an adult with an advanced solid tumor such as melanoma, head and neck, liver or kidney cancer. Sequencing was performed on CD4+ or CD8+ T cells sorted from blood, taken in a trial of the OX40 agonist ivuxolimab. The chain is built from TRBV19 and TRBJ1-4; 7 bases are a match to TRBD1. In nucleotides, the CDR3 is TGTGCCAGTAGTACGGTAACAGGGGTCGGCGAAAAACTGTTTTTT. Amino acids: CASSTVTGVGEKLFF. Full variable domain (remainder filled in from reference TRBV19 and TRBJ1-4): DGGITQSPKYLFRKEGQNVTLSCEQNLNHDAMYWYRQDPGQGLRLIYYSQIVNDFQKGDIAEGYSVSREKKESFPLTVTSAQKNPTAFYLCASSTVTGVGEKLFFGSGTQLSVL.